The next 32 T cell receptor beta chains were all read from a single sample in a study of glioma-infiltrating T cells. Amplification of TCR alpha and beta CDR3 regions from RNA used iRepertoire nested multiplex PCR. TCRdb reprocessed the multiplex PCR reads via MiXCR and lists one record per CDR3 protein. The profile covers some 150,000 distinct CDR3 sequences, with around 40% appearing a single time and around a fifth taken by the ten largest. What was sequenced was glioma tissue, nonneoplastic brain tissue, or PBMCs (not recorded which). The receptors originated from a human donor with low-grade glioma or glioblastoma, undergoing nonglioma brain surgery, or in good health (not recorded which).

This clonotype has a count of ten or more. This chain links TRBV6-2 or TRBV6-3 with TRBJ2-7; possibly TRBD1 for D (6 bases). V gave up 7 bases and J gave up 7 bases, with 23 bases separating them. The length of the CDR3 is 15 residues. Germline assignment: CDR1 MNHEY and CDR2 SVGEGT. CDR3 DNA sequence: TGTGCCAGCATCCACCGGGACACGAACTTGCGGGAGCAGTACTTC. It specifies CASIHRDTNLREQYF.

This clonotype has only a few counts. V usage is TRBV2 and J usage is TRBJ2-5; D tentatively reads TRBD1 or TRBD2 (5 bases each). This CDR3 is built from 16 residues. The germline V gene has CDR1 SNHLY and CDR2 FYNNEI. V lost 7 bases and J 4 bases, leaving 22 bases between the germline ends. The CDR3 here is CASNVGGTPWLETQYF. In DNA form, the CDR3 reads TGTGCCAGCAACGTTGGTGGGACCCCCTGGTTAGAGACCCAGTACTTC.

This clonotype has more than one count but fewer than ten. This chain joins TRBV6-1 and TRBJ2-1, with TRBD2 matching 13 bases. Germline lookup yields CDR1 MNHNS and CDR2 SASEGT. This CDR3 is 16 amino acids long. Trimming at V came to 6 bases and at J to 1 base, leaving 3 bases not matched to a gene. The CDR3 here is CASRRTSGGSYNEQFF. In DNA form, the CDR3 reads TGTGCCAGCAGGAGGACTAGCGGGGGTTCCTACAATGAGCAGTTCTTC.

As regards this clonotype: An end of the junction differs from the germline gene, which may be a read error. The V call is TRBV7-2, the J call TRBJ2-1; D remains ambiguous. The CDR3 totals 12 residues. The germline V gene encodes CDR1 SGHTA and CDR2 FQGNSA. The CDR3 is CARSRFYNEQFF. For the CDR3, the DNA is TGTGCCCGCAGCCGATTTTACAATGAGCAGTTCTTC.

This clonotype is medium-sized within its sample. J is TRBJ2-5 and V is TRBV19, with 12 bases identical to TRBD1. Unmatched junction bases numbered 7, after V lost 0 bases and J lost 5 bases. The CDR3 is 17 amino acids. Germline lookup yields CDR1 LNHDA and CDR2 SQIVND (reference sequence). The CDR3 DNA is TGTGCCAGTAGTATAGATCTGGGACAGGGGGCCGAGGAGACCCAGTACTTC. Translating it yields CASSIDLGQGAEETQYF.

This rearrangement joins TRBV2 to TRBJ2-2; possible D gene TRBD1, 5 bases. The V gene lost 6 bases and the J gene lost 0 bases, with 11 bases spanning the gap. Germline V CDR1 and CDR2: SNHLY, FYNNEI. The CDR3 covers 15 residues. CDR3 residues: CASSLGQANTGELFF. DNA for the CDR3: TGTGCCAGCAGCTTGGGGCAGGCGAACACCGGGGAGCTGTTTTTT.

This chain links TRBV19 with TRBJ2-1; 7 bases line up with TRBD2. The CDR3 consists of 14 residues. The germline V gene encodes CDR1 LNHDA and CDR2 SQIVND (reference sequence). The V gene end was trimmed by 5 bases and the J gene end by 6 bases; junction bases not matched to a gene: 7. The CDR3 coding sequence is TGTGCCAGTAGTCTATGGGAGGGGCCCAATGAGCAGTTCTTC. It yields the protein CASSLWEGPNEQFF.

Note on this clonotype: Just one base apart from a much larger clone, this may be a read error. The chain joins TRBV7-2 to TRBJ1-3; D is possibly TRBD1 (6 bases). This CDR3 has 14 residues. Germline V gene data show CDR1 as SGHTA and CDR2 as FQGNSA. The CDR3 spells CASSFRGAGNTTYF. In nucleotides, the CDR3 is TGTGCCAGCAGCTTCAGGGGCGCAGGGAACACCACATATTTT. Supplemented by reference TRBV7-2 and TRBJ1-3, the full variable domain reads GAGVSQSPSNKVTEKGKDVELRCDPISGHTALYWYRQSLGQGLEFLIYFQGNSAPDKSGLPSDRFSAERTGGSVSTLTIQRTQQEDSAVYLCASSFRGAGNTTYFGEGSWLTVV.

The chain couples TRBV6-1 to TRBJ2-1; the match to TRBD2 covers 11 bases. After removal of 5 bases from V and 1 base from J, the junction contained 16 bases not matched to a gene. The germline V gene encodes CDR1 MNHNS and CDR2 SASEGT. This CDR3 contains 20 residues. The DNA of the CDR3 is TGTGCCAGCAGTTCCCGGGGTCGTAGCGGGAGGGCCGGATCCTACAATGAGCAGTTCTTC. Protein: CASSSRGRSGRAGSYNEQFF.

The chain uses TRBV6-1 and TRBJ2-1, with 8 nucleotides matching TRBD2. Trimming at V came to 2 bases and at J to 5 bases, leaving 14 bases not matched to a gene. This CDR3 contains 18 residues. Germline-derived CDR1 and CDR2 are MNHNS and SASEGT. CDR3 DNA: TGTGCCAGCAGTGAATTCATTGCGGGGGGAGGGGGGAACAATGAGCAGTTCTTC. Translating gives CASSEFIAGGGGNNEQFF.

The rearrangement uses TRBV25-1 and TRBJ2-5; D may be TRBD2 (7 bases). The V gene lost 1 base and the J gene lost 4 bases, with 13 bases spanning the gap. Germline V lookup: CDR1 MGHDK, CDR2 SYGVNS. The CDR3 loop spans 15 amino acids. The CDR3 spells CASSEWRGGGETQYF. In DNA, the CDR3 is TGTGCCAGCAGTGAATGGAGGGGGGGTGGAGAGACCCAGTACTTC. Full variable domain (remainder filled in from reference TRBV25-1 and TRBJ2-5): EADIYQTPRYLVIGTGKKITLECSQTMGHDKMYWYQQDPGMELHLIHYSYGVNSTEKGDLSSESTVSRIRTEHFPLTLESARPSHTSQYLCASSEWRGGGETQYFGPGTRLLVL.

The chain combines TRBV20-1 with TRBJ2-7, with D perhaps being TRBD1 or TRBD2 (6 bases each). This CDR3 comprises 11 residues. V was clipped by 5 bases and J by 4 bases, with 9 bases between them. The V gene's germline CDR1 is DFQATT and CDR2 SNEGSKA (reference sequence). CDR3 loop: CSAGGGYEQYF. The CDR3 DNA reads TGCAGTGCTGGAGGGGGATACGAGCAGTACTTC.

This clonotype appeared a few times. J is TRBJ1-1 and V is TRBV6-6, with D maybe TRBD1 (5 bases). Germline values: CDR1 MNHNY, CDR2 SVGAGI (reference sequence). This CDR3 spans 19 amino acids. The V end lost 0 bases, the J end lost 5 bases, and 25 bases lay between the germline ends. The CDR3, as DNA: TGTGCCAGCAGTTACTCGAGTAGGTTGCAGGGCATTACTGGGACTGAAGCTTTCTTT. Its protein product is CASSYSSRLQGITGTEAFF.

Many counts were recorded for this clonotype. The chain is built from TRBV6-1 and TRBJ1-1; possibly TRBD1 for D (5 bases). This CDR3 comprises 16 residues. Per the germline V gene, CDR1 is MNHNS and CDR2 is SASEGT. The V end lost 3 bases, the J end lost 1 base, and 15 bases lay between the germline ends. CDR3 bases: TGTGCCAGCAGTGACATGGCAGGGCGTCGGAACACTGAAGCTTTCTTT. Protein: CASSDMAGRRNTEAFF.

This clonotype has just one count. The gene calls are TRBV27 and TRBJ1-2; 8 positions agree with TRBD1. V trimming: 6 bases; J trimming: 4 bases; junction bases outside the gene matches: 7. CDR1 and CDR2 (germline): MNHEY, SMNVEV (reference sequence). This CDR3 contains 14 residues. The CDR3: CASRKRTGIYGYTF. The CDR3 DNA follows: TGTGCCAGCAGGAAACGGACAGGGATCTATGGCTACACCTTC.

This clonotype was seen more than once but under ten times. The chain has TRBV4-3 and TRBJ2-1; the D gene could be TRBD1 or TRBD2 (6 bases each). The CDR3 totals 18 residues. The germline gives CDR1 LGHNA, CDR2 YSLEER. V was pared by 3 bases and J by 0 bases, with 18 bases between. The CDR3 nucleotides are TGCGCCAGCAGCCAGGGACTCAGGGGAATGGGCTCCTACAATGAGCAGTTCTTC. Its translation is CASSQGLRGMGSYNEQFF.

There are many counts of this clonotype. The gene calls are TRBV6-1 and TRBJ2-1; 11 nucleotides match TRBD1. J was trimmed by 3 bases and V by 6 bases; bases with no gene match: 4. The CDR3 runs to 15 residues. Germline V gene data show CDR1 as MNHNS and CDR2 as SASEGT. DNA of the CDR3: TGTGCCAGCAGCCCGGGACAGGGGGACTACAATGAGCAGTTCTTC. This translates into CASSPGQGDYNEQFF.

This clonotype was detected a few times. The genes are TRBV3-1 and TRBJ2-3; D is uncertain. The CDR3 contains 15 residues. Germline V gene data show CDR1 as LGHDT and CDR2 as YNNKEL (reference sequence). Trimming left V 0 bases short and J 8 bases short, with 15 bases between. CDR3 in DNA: TGTGCCAGCAGCCAAGAGCACCAGCGTTACAGTACGCAGTATTTT. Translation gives CASSQEHQRYSTQYF.

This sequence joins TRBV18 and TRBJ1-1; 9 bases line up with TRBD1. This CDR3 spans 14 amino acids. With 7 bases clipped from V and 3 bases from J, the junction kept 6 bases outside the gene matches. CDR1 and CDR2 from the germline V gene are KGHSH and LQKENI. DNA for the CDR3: TGTGCCAGCTTGGAAGGACAGGGGTACACTGAAGCTTTCTTT. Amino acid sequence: CASLEGQGYTEAFF.

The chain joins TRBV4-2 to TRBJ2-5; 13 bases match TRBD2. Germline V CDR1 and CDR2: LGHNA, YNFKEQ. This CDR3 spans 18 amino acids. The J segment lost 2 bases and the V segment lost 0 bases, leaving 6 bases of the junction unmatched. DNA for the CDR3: TGTGCCAGCAGCCAAGATTCGGGACTAGCGGGAAGGCAAGAGACCCAGTACTTC. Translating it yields CASSQDSGLAGRQETQYF.

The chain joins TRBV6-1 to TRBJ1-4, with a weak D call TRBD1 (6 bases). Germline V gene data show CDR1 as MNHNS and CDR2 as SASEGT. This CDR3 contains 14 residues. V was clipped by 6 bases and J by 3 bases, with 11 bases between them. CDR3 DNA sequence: TGTGCCAGCAGACGACAGGTCCCTAATGAAAAACTGTTTTTT. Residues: CASRRQVPNEKLFF.

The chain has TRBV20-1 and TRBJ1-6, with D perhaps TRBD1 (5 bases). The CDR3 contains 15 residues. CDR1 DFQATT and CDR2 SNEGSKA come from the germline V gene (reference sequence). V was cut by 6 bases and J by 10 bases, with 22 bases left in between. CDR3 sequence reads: CSAELAGRIGSPLHF. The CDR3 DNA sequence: TGCAGTGCCGAACTCGCAGGGAGGATAGGATCACCCCTCCACTTT.

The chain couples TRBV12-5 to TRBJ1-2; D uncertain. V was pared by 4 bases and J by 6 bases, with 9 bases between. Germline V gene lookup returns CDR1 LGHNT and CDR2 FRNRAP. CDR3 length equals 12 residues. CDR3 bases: TGTGCTAGTGGTTCAGCCAGCCATGGCTACACCTTC. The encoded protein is CASGSASHGYTF.

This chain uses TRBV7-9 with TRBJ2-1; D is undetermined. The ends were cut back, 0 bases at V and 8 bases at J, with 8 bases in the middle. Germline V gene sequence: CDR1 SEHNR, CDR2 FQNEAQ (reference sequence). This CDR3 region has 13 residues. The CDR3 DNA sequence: TGTGCCAGCAGCTTAGCGCTTGGCGATGAGCAGTTCTTC. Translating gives CASSLALGDEQFF.

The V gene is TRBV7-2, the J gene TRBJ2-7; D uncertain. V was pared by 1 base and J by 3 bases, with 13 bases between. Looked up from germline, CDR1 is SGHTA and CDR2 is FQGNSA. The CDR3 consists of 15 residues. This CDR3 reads CASSLVSGLGYEQYF. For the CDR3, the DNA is TGTGCCAGCAGCTTAGTGTCTGGGCTGGGCTACGAGCAGTACTTC.

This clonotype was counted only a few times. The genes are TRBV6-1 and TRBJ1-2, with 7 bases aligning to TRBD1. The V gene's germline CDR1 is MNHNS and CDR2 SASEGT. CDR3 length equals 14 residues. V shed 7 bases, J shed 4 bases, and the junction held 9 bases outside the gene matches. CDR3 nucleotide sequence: TGTGCCAGCATTCCCGCGGGACAGCCCTATGGCTACACCTTC. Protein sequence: CASIPAGQPYGYTF.

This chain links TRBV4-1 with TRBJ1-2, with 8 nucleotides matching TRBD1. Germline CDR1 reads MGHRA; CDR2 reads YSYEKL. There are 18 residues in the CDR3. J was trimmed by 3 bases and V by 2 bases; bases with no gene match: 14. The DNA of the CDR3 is TGCGCCAGCAGCCAACTGTCGGACAGGGCCCGGAACGACTATGGCTACACCTTC. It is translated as CASSQLSDRARNDYGYTF.

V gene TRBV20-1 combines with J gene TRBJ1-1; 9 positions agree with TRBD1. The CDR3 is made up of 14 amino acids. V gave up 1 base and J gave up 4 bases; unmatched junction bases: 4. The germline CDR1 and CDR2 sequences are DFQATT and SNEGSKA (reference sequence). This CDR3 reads CSARVPDRGTEAFF. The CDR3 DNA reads TGCAGTGCTAGAGTCCCGGACAGGGGCACTGAAGCTTTCTTT.

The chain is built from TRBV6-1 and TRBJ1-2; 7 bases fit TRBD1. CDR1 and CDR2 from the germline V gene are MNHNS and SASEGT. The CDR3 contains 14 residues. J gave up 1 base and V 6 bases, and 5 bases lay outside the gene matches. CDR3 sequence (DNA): TGTGCCAGCAGGGCGGGACAGAATAACTATGGCTACACCTTC. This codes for CASRAGQNNYGYTF.

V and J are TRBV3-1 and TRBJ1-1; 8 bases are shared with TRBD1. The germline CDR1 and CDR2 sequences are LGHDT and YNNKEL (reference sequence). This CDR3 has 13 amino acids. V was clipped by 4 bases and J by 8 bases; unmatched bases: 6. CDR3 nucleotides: TGTGCCAGCAGCCCCCACAGGGGGTTGGAAGCTTTCTTT. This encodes CASSPHRGLEAFF.

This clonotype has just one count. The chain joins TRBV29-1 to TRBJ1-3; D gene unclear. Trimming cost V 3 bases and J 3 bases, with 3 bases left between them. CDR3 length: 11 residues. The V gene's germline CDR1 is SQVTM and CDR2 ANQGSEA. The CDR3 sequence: CSVEVGNTIYF. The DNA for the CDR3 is TGCAGCGTTGAGGTTGGAAACACCATATATTTT. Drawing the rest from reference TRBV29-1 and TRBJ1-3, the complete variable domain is SAVISQKPSRDICQRGTSLTIQCQVDSQVTMMFWYRQQPGQSLTLIATANQGSEATYESGFVIDKFPISRPNLTFSTLTVSNMSPEDSSIYLCSVEVGNTIYFGEGSWLTVV.

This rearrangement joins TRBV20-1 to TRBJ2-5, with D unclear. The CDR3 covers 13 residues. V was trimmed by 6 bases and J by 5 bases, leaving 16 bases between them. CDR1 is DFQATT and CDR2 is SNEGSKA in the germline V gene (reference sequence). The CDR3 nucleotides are TGCAGTGCCCCGGGCCAGGTCTGGGAGACCCAGTACTTC. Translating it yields CSAPGQVWETQYF.